Each of the 22 T cell receptor beta chains below was sequenced from the same sample in a study of T cell clones after liver transplantation. Sequencing used immunoSEQ multiplex PCR; TCRdb keeps in-frame clones, though not all of them. The data show roughly 120,000 clones, just over 90% seen once. The sample here was CD4+ T cells from blood, taken 12 months after liver transplant. The receptors originated from a human patient who received a liver transplant. The graft donor may have contributed some T cells.

CDR3: CASSQGRVTEAFF. The CDR3 region has the DNA TGTGCCAGCAGCCAGGGGCGGGTCACTGAAGCTTTCTTT. J is TRBJ1-1 and V is TRBV7-2, with a tentative D call TRBD1 (6 bases). Trimming left V 5 bases short and J 4 bases short, with 11 bases between. This CDR3 is 13 amino acids long. The germline gives CDR1 SGHTA, CDR2 FQGNSA.

The rearrangement uses TRBV5-1 and TRBJ1-1; TRBD1 agrees at 9 bases. The V and J ends lost 4 bases and 1 base, in that order; junction bases with no gene match: 5. Germline V gene sequence: CDR1 SGHRS, CDR2 YFSETQ. The CDR3 contains 15 residues. The CDR3: CASSLGQGRNTEAFF. The CDR3 DNA sequence: TGCGCCAGCAGCCTTGGACAGGGGAGGAACACTGAAGCTTTCTTT.

J is TRBJ1-1 and V is TRBV19; TRBD1 might be the D (6 bases). Trimming removed 9 bases at V and 4 bases at J, with 21 bases between. The germline V gene has CDR1 LNHDA and CDR2 SQIVND (reference sequence). The CDR3 has 15 amino acids. CDR3 residues: CASQGRSIRFTEAFF. In DNA, the CDR3 is TGTGCCAGCCAGGGGCGCAGTATAAGGTTCACTGAAGCTTTCTTT. The whole variable domain, remainder taken from reference TRBV19 and TRBJ1-1, is DGGITQSPKYLFRKEGQNVTLSCEQNLNHDAMYWYRQDPGQGLRLIYYSQIVNDFQKGDIAEGYSVSREKKESFPLTVTSAQKNPTAFYLCASQGRSIRFTEAFFGQGTRLTVV.

This chain links TRBV27 with TRBJ2-3; D uncertain. Germline CDR1 is MNHEY and CDR2 is SMNVEV (reference sequence). This CDR3 comprises 14 residues. V lost 3 bases and J 4 bases, leaving 11 bases between the germline ends. The CDR3 loop reads CASSFQLPSDTQYF. CDR3 nucleotides: TGTGCCAGCAGTTTTCAACTCCCCTCAGATACGCAGTATTTT.

The rearrangement uses TRBV10-2 and TRBJ2-7; TRBD2 might be the D (6 bases). Trimming took 6 bases from V and 4 from J, leaving 19 bases between them. CDR3 length equals 15 residues. The germline V gene has CDR1 WSHSY and CDR2 SAAADI. The CDR3 protein is CASSSPTEGRYEQYF. The CDR3 bases are TGCGCCAGCAGCTCACCGACGGAGGGCCGGTACGAGCAGTACTTC.

The genes are TRBV5-1 and TRBJ2-7, with D maybe TRBD2 (6 bases). Germline V gene data show CDR1 as SGHRS and CDR2 as YFSETQ. Trimming shortened V by 1 base and J by 0 bases, and 14 bases separated the two germline ends. CDR3 length: 16 amino acids. The CDR3 loop reads CASSLTSSRSSYEQYF. DNA of the CDR3: TGCGCCAGCAGCTTGACTAGCTCGAGGAGCTCCTACGAGCAGTACTTC.

V and J are TRBV29-1 and TRBJ2-5; 8 bases fit TRBD1. This CDR3 contains 12 residues. Unmatched junction bases numbered 4, after V lost 6 bases and J lost 4 bases. Germline V gives CDR1 SQVTM, CDR2 ANQGSEA. The CDR3 is CSVDRGGETQYF. The CDR3 region has the DNA TGCAGCGTAGACAGGGGAGGAGAGACCCAGTACTTC. Using reference TRBV29-1 and TRBJ2-5 for the parts outside the CDR3, the full variable domain is SAVISQKPSRDICQRGTSLTIQCQVDSQVTMMFWYRQQPGQSLTLIATANQGSEATYESGFVIDKFPISRPNLTFSTLTVSNMSPEDSSIYLCSVDRGGETQYFGPGTRLLVL.

V and J are TRBV27 and TRBJ2-1; unclear D gene. The CDR3 contains 14 residues. Trimming stripped 6 bases from V and 14 bases from J, with 23 bases between. The germline V gene has CDR1 MNHEY and CDR2 SMNVEV (reference sequence). The DNA for the CDR3 is TGTGCCAGCAGAACCGTGACCGCCAACCCCACAAAGTTCTTC. Protein product: CASRTVTANPTKFF.

In DNA, the CDR3 is TGTGCCAGCAGCTTAGATGTGACACTAGGGAATGAGCAGTTCTTC. Translation: CASSLDVTLGNEQFF. This chain connects TRBV11-2 to TRBJ2-1, with D perhaps TRBD2 (5 bases). Between the trimmed V and J ends, which lost 0 bases and 7 bases, there was a span of 13 bases. This CDR3 has 15 residues. CDR1 SGHAT and CDR2 FQNNGV come from the germline V gene.

This clone was counted between two and nine times. This chain links TRBV6-5 with TRBJ1-5, with TRBD1 matching over 8 bases. The germline V gene has CDR1 MNHEY and CDR2 SVGAGI. V dropped 7 bases and J dropped 7; count of bases not matched to a gene: 9. The CDR3 runs to 14 residues. The DNA of the CDR3 is TGTGCCAGCAAAATGAGGACAGGGCAGCAGCCCCAGCATTTT. This codes for CASKMRTGQQPQHF.

V is TRBV29-1 and J is TRBJ1-1, with 11 bases aligning to TRBD1. In germline, CDR1 is SQVTM, CDR2 ANQGSEA. The ends lost 1 base at V and 4 bases at J; junction bases unmatched: 2. The CDR3 runs to 14 residues. CDR3 loop: CSVEVGTGGTEAFF. The CDR3 DNA sequence: TGCAGCGTTGAAGTTGGGACAGGGGGCACTGAAGCTTTCTTT.

This clone appeared a single time. The chain combines TRBV21-1 with TRBJ1-5. TRBV21-1 is a pseudogene locus. This CDR3 region has 13 residues. CDR3 sequence reads: CASSNTSNQPQHF. Here the CDR3 DNA reads TGTGCCAGCAGCAACACCTCTAATCAGCCCCAGCATTTT.

This chain joins TRBV7-2 and TRBJ2-5, with 11 nucleotides matching TRBD2. The germline CDR1 and CDR2 sequences are SGHTA and FQGNSA. Unmatched junction bases numbered 11, after V lost 4 bases and J lost 7 bases. The CDR3 consists of 16 residues. The CDR3 spells CASSSVGTSGGVTQYF. As DNA, the CDR3 is TGTGCCAGCAGCTCCGTCGGGACTAGCGGTGGTGTGACCCAGTACTTC.

The V call is TRBV11-3, the J call TRBJ2-1; TRBD2 agrees at 15 bases. Germline CDR1 and CDR2: SGHNT and YENEEA. The CDR3 runs 17 residues. J gave up 6 bases and V 5 bases, and 8 bases lay outside the gene matches. CDR3 residues: CASSQGLAGGLINEQFF. The CDR3, as DNA: TGTGCCAGCAGCCAGGGACTAGCGGGAGGTCTGATCAATGAGCAGTTCTTC.

The chain couples TRBV30 to TRBJ2-1; tentative D call: TRBD2 (5 bases). Germline V CDR1 and CDR2: GTSNPN, SVGIG (reference sequence). The V gene lost 4 bases and the J gene lost 5 bases, with 15 bases spanning the gap. The CDR3 spans 14 residues. CDR3 nucleotide sequence: TGTGCCTGGAAGACGGCCCCGGGGAACAATGAGCAGTTCTTC. Translating gives CAWKTAPGNNEQFF.

The chain is built from TRBV18 and TRBJ2-5; D not resolved. The CDR3 totals 15 residues. CDR1 is KGHSH and CDR2 is LQKENI in the germline V gene. Trimming removed 2 bases at V and 5 bases at J, with 15 bases between. The CDR3 DNA sequence: TGTGCCAGCTCACCAGACGTCAGTTTGGGGGAGACCCAGTACTTC. Translated, it gives CASSPDVSLGETQYF.

The V and J genes are TRBV30 and TRBJ1-2; 7 bases align to TRBD1. Germline CDR1 is GTSNPN and CDR2 is SVGIG (reference sequence). This CDR3 has 12 residues. Unmatched junction bases numbered 9, after V lost 3 bases and J lost 11 bases. CDR3 in amino acids: CAWSRQGRRYTF. The DNA for the CDR3 is TGTGCCTGGAGCAGACAGGGCCGCCGATACACCTTC.

This chain uses TRBV4-2 with TRBJ2-1, with 10 bases aligning to TRBD1. V trimming: 0 bases; J trimming: 2 bases; junction bases outside the gene matches: 1. CDR1 is LGHNA, CDR2 YNFKEQ, per germline. The length of the CDR3 is 16 residues. The CDR3 reads CASSQETGGAYNEQFF. The CDR3 nucleotides read TGTGCCAGCAGCCAAGAGACAGGGGGCGCCTACAATGAGCAGTTCTTC.

This clone occurred a few times. The sample holds other DNA sequences that translate to the same CDR3. The V call is TRBV7-9, the J call TRBJ2-7, with TRBD2 matching 7 bases. There are 14 residues in the CDR3. J lost 1 base, V lost 5 bases, and 5 bases had no gene match. Germline CDR1 SEHNR, CDR2 FQNEAQ (reference sequence). CDR3 amino acids: CASSPPSGSYEQYF. The CDR3 region has the DNA TGTGCCAGCAGCCCGCCTAGCGGATCCTACGAGCAGTACTTC.

V and J are TRBV7-3 and TRBJ2-5; the match to TRBD2 covers 15 bases. Trimming at V came to 5 bases and at J to 4 bases, leaving 8 bases not matched to a gene. The CDR3 runs to 17 residues. Germline V gene data show CDR1 as SGHTA and CDR2 as FQGTGA. Here the CDR3 reads CASSLGLAGGRGETQYF. The CDR3 DNA reads TGTGCCAGCAGCCTGGGACTAGCGGGAGGCAGGGGAGAGACCCAGTACTTC. Full variable domain (remainder filled in from reference TRBV7-3 and TRBJ2-5): GAGVSQTPSNKVTEKGKYVELRCDPISGHTALYWYRQSLGQGPEFLIYFQGTGAADDSGLPNDRFFAVRPEGSVSTLKIQRTERGDSAVYLCASSLGLAGGRGETQYFGPGTRLLVL.

V is TRBV2 and J is TRBJ2-7; the D gene is possibly TRBD1 (6 bases). V was trimmed by 7 bases and J by 3 bases, leaving 16 bases between them. The CDR3 contains 14 residues. CDR1 is SNHLY and CDR2 is FYNNEI in the germline V gene. The CDR3 region is CASKPGQLYYEQYF. The CDR3 nucleotides are TGTGCCAGCAAGCCGGGACAACTCTACTACGAGCAGTACTTC.

A single count supports this clone. The genes are TRBV2 and TRBJ1-1; D is perhaps TRBD1 (5 bases). Trimming pared 1 base from V and 1 base from J, leaving 7 bases between. Germline loops: CDR1 SNHLY, CDR2 FYNNEI. The CDR3 is made up of 14 amino acids. The CDR3 sequence: CASSEGQKNTEAFF. Here the CDR3 DNA reads TGTGCCAGCAGTGAAGGACAGAAGAACACTGAAGCTTTCTTT.